This is a list of T cell receptor beta chains from one sample in a study of blood T cell repertoires in COVID-19. Profiled with immunoSEQ multiplex PCR; TCRdb holds only in-frame clones, not every one. This sample has about 320,000 clones, with 70% to 90% found just once. The sequenced material came from peripheral blood. These receptor sequences come from a man younger than 30 who had recovered from COVID-19. Both conserved end residues are part of each CDR3. D genes are given only for firm matches. Clone size, where shown, is once, few, many, or a class for clones that have expanded.

D	V	J	size	CDR3	DNA
NA	TRBV19	TRBJ1-2	NA	CASSIGAVTHYGYTF	TGTGCCAGTAGTATAGGGGCCGTCACTCACTATGGCTACACCTTC
TRBD2	TRBV6-2/TRBV6-3	TRBJ2-1	NA	CASSYAGGPNEQFF	TGTGCCAGCAGTTACGCGGGAGGCCCAAATGAGCAGTTCTTC
NA	TRBV20-1	TRBJ1-1	NA	CSASQGTEAFF	TGCAGTGCTAGCCAGGGGACTGAAGCTTTCTTT
TRBD1	TRBV29-1	TRBJ1-2	NA	CSVDRDSNYGYTF	TGCAGCGTTGACCGGGACAGCAACTATGGCTACACCTTC
NA	TRBV2	TRBJ1-1	NA	CASGVIGQMNTEAFF	TGTGCCAGCGGGGTAATAGGACAGATGAACACTGAAGCTTTCTTT
NA	TRBV6-1	TRBJ1-5	few	CASSDPPNQPQHF	TGTGCCAGCAGTGACCCTCCCAATCAGCCCCAGCATTTT
NA	TRBV5-1	TRBJ1-1	NA	CASSYGGAMNTEAFF	TGCGCCAGCAGCTATGGGGGGGCAATGAACACTGAAGCTTTCTTT
NA	TRBV11-2	TRBJ1-5	once	CASSLGPERGQPQHF	TGTGCCAGCAGCTTAGGGCCGGAAAGGGGCCAGCCCCAGCATTTT
TRBD2	TRBV6-1	TRBJ2-7	NA	CASSETPGLAVYEQYF	TGTGCCAGCAGTGAAACCCCGGGACTAGCGGTCTACGAGCAGTACTTC
TRBD1	TRBV30	TRBJ1-2	NA	CAWTRDRLRYGYTF	TGTGCCTGGACCCGGGACAGACTCCGGTATGGCTACACCTTC
NA	TRBV3-1/TRBV3-2	TRBJ1-1	NA	CASSHGGVSTEAFF	TGTGCCAGCAGTCACGGGGGGGTGAGCACTGAAGCTTTCTTT
TRBD1	TRBV5-1	TRBJ1-1	NA	CASSSPRQGLSNTEAFF	TGCGCCAGCAGCTCCCCTAGACAGGGCCTGTCGAACACTGAAGCTTTCTTT
TRBD1	TRBV12-3/TRBV12-4	TRBJ2-7	once	CASSPGTGSEQYF	TGTGCCAGCAGTCCCGGGACAGGAAGCGAGCAGTACTTC
NA	TRBV5-6	TRBJ1-2	NA	CASSSRFEGPSRGYTF	TGTGCCAGCAGCTCCCGCTTCGAGGGTCCAAGCCGCGGCTACACCTTC
TRBD2	TRBV5-1	TRBJ2-3	NA	CASSLYPSGGSTDTQYF	TGCGCCAGCAGCTTGTACCCTAGCGGGGGGTCCACAGATACGCAGTATTTT